This T cell receptor (beta chain) stems from a study of technical replicates of blood from several donors (dated by TCRdb to 2016 to 2017). With regard to this clone: Which antigen it targets is not known. The input lacks base qualities; no much larger clone sits a single base away.

Library prep was done by the immunoSEQ multiplex PCR assay. TCRdb mirrors the immuneACCESS table, restricted to in-frame sequences. Some clones are absent from its copies; in checked studies, under half trace to an unresolved V gene, and the reason for the others is unknown. The sample table shows about 70,000 clones, and nearly 98% are seen once. The ten largest clones take up approximately 0.2% of the sample. The junction shows trimming of 2 bases on V and 5 bases on J, and the gene matches do not reach 4 bases of it. Sequences SGHRS (CDR1) and YFSETQ (CDR2) are obtained from the germline V gene. From the cysteine through the phenylalanine, the CDR3 covers 14 amino acids. Only CDR3 DNA is held: 42 bases, read in frame from base 1.

The sequence is built from TRBV5-1 and TRBJ1-1; a stretch of 9 junction bases matches TRBD1. Source material: T cells isolated from PBMCs. This receptor was taken from a human donor in good health. The DNA sequence is TGCGCCAGCAGCTTCAGGACAGGGGAGACTGAAGCTTTCTTT. It codes for CASSFRTGETEAFF. The entire variable domain, with the stretches around the CDR3 drawn from the reference TRBV5-1 and TRBJ1-1 proteins, is KAGVTQTPRYLIKTRGQQVTLSCSPISGHRSVSWYQQTPGQGLQFLFEYFSETQRNKGNFPGRFSGRQFSNSRSEMNVSTLELGDSALYLCASSFRTGETEAFFGQGTRLTVV.